This T cell receptor (beta chain) was retrieved from a study of neurological immune-mediated disorders. This clonotype was detected ten times or more. The CDR3 loop spans 11 amino acids. Between the trimmed V and J ends, which lost 3 bases and 7 bases, there was a span of 9 bases. Germline-derived CDR1 and CDR2 are SQVTM and ANQGSEA. The unsorted libraries were made from 2 million PBMCs kept at -80 C. The authors made cDNA by 5'RACE with 10-nucleotide random UMIs. TCRdb itself ran the 5' RACE reads through MiXCR, one entry per CDR3 protein. The table includes about 59,000 distinct CDR3 sequences, roughly an eighth detected once.

The sequenced sample consisted of PBMCs. The chain combines TRBV29-1 with TRBJ1-2, with D possibly being TRBD1 (6 bases). This TCR came from a woman in her fifties or sixties with HTLV-1-associated myelopathy (HAM/TSP). CDR3 in amino acids: CSVEGATGYTF. CDR3 DNA sequence: TGCAGCGTTGAGGGGGCAACTGGCTACACCTTC.